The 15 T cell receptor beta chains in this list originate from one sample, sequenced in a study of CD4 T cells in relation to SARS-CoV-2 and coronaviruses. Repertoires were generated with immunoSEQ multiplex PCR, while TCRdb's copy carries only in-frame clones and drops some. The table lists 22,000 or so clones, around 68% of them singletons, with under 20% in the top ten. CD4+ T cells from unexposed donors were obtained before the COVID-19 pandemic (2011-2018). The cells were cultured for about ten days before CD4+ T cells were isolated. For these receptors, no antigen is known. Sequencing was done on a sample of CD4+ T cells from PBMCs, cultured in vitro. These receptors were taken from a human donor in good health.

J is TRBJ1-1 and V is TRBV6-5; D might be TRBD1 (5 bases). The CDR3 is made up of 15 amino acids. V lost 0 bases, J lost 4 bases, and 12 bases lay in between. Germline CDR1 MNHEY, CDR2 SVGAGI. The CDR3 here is CASSYSGAAGTEAFF. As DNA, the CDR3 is TGTGCCAGCAGTTACTCAGGGGCGGCGGGCACTGAAGCTTTCTTT.

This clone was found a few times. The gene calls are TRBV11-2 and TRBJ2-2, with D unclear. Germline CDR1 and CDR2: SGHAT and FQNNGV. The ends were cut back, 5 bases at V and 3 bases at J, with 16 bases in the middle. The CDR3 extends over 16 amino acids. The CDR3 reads CASSPWRAGDTGELFF. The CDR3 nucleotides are TGTGCCAGCAGCCCCTGGCGAGCCGGCGACACCGGGGAGCTGTTTTTT.

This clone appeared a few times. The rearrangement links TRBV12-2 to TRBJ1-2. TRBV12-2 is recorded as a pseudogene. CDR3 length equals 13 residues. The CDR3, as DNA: TGTGCAAGTCGCTTAGGGGGGATCTATGGCTACACCTTC. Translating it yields CASRLGGIYGYTF.

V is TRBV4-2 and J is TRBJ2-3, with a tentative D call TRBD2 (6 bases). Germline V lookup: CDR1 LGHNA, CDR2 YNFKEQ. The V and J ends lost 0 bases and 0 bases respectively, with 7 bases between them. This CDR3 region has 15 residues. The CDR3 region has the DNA TGTGCCAGCAGCCAAGATGGGACTAGCACAGATACGCAGTATTTT. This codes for CASSQDGTSTDTQYF.

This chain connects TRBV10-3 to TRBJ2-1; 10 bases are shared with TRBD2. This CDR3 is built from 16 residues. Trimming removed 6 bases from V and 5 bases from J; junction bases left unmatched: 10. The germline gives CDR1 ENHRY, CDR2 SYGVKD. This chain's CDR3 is CAIRESSGGAHNEQFF. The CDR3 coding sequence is TGTGCCATCAGGGAATCCAGCGGGGGGGCCCACAATGAGCAGTTCTTC.

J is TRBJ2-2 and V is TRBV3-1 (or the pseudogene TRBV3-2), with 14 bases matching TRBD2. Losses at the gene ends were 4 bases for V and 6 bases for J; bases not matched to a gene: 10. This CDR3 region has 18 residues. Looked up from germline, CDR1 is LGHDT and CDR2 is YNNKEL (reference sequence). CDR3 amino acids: CASSLKLPGLAGAGELFF. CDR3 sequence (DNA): TGTGCCAGCAGCCTCAAATTGCCGGGACTAGCGGGGGCCGGGGAGCTGTTTTTT.

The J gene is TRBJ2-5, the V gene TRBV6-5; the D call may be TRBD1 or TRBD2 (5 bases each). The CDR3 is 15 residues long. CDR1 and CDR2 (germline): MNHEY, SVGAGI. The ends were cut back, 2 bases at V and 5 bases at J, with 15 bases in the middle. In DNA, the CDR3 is TGTGCCAGCAGTTACGGGGGAACGGCACGTGAGACCCAGTACTTC. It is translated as CASSYGGTARETQYF.

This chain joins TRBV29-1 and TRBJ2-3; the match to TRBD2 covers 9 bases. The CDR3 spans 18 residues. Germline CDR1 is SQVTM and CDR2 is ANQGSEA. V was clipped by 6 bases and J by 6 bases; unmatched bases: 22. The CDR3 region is CSVPDGLAGYDGSDTQYF. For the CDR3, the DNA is TGCAGCGTCCCAGACGGTCTAGCGGGATATGATGGATCGGATACGCAGTATTTT.

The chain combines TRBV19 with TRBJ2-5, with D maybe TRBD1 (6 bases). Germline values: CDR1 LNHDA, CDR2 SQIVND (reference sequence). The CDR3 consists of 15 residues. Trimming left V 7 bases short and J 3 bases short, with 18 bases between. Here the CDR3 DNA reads TGTGCCAGTACCGACTGGTGGCAGGGGAAAGAGACCCAGTACTTC. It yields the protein CASTDWWQGKETQYF.

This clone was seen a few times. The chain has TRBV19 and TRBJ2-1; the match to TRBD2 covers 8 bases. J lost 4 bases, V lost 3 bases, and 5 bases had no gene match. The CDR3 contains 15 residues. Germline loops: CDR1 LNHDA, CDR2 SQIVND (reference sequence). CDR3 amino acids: CASSMRTSIYNEQFF. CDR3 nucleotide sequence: TGTGCCAGTAGTATGCGGACTAGCATTTACAATGAGCAGTTCTTC. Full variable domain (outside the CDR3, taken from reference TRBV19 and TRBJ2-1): DGGITQSPKYLFRKEGQNVTLSCEQNLNHDAMYWYRQDPGQGLRLIYYSQIVNDFQKGDIAEGYSVSREKKESFPLTVTSAQKNPTAFYLCASSMRTSIYNEQFFGPGTRLTVL.

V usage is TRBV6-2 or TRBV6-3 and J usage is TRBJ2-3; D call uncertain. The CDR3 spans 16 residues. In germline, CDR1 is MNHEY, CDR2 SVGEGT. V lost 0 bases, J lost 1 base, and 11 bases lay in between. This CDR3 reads CASSYSKAAGTDTQYF. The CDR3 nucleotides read TGTGCCAGCAGTTACTCGAAGGCGGCCGGCACAGATACGCAGTATTTT.

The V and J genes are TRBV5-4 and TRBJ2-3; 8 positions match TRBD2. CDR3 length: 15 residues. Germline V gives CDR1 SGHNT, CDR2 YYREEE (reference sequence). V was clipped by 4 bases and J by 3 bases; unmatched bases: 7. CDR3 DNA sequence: TGTGCCAGCAGCCGGAGCGGGAGAGAGACAGATACGCAGTATTTT. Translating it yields CASSRSGRETDTQYF.

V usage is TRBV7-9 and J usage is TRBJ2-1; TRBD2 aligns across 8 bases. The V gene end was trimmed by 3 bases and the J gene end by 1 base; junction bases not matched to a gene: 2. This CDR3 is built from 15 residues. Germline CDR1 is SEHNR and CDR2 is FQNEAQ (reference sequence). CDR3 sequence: CASSLRGDSYNEQFF. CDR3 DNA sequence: TGTGCCAGCAGCTTGCGGGGGGATTCCTACAATGAGCAGTTCTTC.

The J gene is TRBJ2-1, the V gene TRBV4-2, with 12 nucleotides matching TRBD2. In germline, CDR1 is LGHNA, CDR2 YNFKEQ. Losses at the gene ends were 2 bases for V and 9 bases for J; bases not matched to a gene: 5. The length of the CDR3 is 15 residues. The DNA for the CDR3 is TGTGCCAGCAGCCAATCTAGCGGGAGGGATTTTGAGCAGTTCTTC. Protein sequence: CASSQSSGRDFEQFF.

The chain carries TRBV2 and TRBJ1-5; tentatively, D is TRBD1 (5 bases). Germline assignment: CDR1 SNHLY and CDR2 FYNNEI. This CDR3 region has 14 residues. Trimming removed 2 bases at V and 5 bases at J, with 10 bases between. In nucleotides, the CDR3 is TGTGCCAGCAGTGAACGGGTGGGGGATCAGCCCCAGCATTTT. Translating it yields CASSERVGDQPQHF.